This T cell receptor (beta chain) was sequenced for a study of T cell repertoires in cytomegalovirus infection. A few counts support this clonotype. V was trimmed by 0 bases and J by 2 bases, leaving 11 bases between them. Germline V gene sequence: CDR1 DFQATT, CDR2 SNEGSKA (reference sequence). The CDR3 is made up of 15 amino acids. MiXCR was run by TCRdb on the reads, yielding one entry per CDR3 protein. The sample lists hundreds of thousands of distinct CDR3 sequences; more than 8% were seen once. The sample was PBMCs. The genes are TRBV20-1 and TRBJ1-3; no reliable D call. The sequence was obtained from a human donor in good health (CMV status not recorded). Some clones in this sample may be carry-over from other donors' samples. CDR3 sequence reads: CSARDNRAPGNTIYF. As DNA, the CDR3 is TGCAGTGCTAGAGATAATAGGGCCCCTGGAAACACCATATATTTT.